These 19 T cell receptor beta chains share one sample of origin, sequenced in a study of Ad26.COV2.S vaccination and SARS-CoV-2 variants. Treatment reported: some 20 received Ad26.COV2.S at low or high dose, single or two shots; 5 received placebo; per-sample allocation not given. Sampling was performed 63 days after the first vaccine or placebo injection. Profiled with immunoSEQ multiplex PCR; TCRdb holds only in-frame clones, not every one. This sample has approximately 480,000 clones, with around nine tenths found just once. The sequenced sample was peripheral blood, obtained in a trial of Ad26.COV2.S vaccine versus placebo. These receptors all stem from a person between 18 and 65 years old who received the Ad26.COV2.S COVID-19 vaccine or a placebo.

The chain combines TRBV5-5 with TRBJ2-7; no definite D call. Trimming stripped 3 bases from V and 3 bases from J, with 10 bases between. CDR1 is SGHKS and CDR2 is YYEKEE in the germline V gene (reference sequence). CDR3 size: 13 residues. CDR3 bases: TGTGCCAGCAGCTCTCTGGGAAACTACGAGCAGTACTTC. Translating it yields CASSSLGNYEQYF. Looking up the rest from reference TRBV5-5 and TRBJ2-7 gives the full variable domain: DAGVTQSPTHLIKTRGQQVTLRCSPISGHKSVSWYQQVLGQGPQFIFQYYEKEERGRGNFPDRFSARQFPNYSSELNVNALLLGDSALYLCASSSLGNYEQYFGPGTRLTVT.

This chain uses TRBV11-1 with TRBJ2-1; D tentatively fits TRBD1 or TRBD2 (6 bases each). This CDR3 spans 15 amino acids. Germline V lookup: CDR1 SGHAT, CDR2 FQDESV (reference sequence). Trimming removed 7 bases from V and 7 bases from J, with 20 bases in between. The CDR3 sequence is CASTSEGGAGNEQFF. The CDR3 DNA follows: TGTGCCAGCACCTCCGAGGGGGGCGCTGGGAATGAGCAGTTCTTC.

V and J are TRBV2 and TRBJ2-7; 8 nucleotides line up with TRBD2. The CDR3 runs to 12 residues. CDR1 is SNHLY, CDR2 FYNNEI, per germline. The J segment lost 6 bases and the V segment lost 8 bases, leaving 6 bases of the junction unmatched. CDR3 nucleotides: TGTGCCAGCCGGGAGGGGAGGTCCGAGCAGTACTTC. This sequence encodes CASREGRSEQYF.

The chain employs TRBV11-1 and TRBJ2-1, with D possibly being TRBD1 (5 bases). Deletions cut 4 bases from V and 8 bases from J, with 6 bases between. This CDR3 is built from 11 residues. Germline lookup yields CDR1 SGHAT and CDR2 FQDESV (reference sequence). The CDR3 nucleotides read TGTGCCAGCAGCTACAGGCATGAGCAGTTCTTC. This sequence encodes CASSYRHEQFF.

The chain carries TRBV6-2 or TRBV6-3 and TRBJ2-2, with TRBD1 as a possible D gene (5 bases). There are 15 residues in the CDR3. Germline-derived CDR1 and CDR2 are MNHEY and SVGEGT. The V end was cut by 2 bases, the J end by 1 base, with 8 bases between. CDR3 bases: TGTGCCAGCAGTTACAGGCAGGGGAACACCGGGGAGCTGTTTTTT. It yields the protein CASSYRQGNTGELFF.

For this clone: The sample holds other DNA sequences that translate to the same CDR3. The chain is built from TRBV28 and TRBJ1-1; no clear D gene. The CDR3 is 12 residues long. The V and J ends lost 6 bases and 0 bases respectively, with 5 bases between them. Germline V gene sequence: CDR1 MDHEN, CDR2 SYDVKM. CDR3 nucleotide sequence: TGTGCCAGCAGAGTCCTGAACACTGAAGCTTTCTTT. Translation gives CASRVLNTEAFF.

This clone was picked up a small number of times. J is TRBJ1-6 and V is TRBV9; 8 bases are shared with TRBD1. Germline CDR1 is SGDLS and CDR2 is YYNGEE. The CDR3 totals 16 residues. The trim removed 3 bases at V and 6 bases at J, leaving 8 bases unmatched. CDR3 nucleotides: TGTGCCAGCAGCGCGGACCCCAGGGGGCCTAATTCACCCCTCCACTTT. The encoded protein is CASSADPRGPNSPLHF. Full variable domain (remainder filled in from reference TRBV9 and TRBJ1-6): DSGVTQTPKHLITATGQRVTLRCSPRSGDLSVYWYQQSLDQGLQFLIQYYNGEERAKGNILERFSAQQFPDLHSELNLSSLELGDSALYFCASSADPRGPNSPLHFGNGTRLTVT.

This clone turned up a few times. In nucleotides, the CDR3 is TGTGCCAGTACCGACCTCTATGGCTACACCTTC. Its translation: CASTDLYGYTF. The chain recombines TRBV19 with TRBJ1-2; D not certain. The V gene lost 7 bases and the J gene lost 4 bases, with 7 bases spanning the gap. The CDR3 extends over 11 amino acids. CDR1 LNHDA and CDR2 SQIVND come from the germline V gene (reference sequence). Complete variable domain (other parts from reference TRBV19 and TRBJ1-2): DGGITQSPKYLFRKEGQNVTLSCEQNLNHDAMYWYRQDPGQGLRLIYYSQIVNDFQKGDIAEGYSVSREKKESFPLTVTSAQKNPTAFYLCASTDLYGYTFGSGTRLTVV.

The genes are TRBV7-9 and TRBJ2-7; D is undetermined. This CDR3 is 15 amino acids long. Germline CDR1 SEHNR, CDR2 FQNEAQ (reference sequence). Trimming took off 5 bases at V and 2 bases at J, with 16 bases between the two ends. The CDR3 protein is CASSLGQAVTYEQYF. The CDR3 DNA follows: TGTGCCAGCAGCCTCGGTCAGGCAGTAACCTACGAGCAGTACTTC.

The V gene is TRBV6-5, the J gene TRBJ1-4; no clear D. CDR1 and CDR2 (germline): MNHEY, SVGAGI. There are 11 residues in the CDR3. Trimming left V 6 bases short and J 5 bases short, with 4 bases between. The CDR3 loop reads CASRGNEKLFF. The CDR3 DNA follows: TGTGCCAGCAGAGGAAATGAAAAACTGTTTTTT.

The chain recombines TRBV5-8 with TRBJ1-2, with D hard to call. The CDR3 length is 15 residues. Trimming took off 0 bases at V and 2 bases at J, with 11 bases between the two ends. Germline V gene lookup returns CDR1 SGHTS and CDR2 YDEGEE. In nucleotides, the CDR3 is TGTGCCAGCAGCTTGGGGGCAGGTGGAAACTATGGCTACACCTTC. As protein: CASSLGAGGNYGYTF.

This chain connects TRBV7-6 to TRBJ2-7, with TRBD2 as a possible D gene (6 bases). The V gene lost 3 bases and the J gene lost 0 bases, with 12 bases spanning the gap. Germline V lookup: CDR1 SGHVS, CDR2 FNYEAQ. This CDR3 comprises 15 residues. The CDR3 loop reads CASSFLTGDSYEQYF. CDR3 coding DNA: TGTGCCAGCAGCTTTCTAACGGGAGACTCCTACGAGCAGTACTTC.

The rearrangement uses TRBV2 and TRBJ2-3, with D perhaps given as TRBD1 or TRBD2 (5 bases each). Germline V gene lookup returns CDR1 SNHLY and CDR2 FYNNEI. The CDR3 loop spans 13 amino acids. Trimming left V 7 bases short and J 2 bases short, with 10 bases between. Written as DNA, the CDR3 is TGTGCCAGCATGGGGGATGTCACAGATACGCAGTATTTT. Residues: CASMGDVTDTQYF.

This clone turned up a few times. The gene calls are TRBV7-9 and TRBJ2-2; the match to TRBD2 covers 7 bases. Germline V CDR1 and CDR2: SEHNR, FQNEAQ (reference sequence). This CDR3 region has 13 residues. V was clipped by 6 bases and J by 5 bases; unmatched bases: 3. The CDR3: CASRSGGTGELFF. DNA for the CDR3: TGTGCCAGCAGGTCGGGGGGTACCGGGGAGCTGTTTTTT.

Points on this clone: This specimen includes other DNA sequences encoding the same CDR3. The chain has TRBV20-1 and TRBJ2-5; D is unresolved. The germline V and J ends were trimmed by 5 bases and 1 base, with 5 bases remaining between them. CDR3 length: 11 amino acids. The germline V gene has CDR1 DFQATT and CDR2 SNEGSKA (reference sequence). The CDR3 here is CSAPLQETQYF. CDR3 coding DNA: TGCAGTGCTCCCCTCCAAGAGACCCAGTACTTC.

The CDR3 DNA follows: TGTGCCAGCAGTTTAAGTATTGTTGGTGAGCAGTTCTTC. This gives the protein CASSLSIVGEQFF. The chain combines TRBV12-3 or TRBV12-4 with TRBJ2-1; D gene uncertain. The CDR3 sequence is 13 residues long. Between the trimmed V and J ends, which lost 2 bases and 9 bases, there was a span of 11 bases.

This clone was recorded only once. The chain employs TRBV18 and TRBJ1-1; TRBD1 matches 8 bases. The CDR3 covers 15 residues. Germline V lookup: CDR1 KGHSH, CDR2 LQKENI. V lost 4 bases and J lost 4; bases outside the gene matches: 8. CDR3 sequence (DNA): TGTGCCAGCTCACTACGACAGGGGTTGTCCACTGAAGCTTTCTTT. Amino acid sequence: CASSLRQGLSTEAFF.

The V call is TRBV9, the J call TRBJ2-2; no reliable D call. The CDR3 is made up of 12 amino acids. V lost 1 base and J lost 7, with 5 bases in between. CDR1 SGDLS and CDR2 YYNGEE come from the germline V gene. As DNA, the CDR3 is TGTGCCAGCAGCGTATATGGCGGGGAGCTGTTTTTT. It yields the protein CASSVYGGELFF.

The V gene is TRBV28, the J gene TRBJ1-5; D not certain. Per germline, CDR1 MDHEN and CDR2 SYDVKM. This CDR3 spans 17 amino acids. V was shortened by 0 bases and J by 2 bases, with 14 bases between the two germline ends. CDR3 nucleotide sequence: TGTGCCAGCAGTTTATGGGCCGGCGGGTTGGGCAATCAGCCCCAGCATTTT. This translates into CASSLWAGGLGNQPQHF.